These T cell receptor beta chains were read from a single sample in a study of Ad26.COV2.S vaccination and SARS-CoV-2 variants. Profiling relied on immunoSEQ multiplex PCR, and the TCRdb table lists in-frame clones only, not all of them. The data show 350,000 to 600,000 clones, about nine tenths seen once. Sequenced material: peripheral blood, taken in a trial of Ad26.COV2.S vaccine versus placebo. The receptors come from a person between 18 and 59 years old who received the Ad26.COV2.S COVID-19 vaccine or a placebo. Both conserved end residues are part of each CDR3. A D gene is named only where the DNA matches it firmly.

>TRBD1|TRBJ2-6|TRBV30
CAWGDSLGSGANVLTF
TGTGCCTGGGGGGACAGCCTTGGCTCTGGGGCCAACGTCCTGACTTTC
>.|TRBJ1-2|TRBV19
CASSIAGSGYTF
TGTGCCAGTAGTATTGCGGGAAGTGGCTACACCTTC
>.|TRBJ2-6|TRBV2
CASNPSSGANVLTF
TGTGCCAGCAACCCCTCATCTGGGGCCAACGTCCTGACTTTC
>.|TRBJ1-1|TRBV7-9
CASEENTEAFF
TGTGCCAGCGAGGAGAACACTGAAGCTTTCTTT
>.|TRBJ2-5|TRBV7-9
CASTFGSETQYF
TGTGCCAGCACCTTTGGGAGCGAGACCCAGTACTTC
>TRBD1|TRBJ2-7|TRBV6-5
CASRLGQGTYEQYF
TGTGCCAGCAGGCTAGGACAGGGGACCTACGAGCAGTACTTC
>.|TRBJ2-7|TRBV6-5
CASRRHRDSSYEQYF
TGTGCCAGCAGGAGACACCGGGACTCCTCCTACGAGCAGTACTTC
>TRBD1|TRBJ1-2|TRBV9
CASSVDSRDRSGYTF
TGTGCCAGCAGCGTCGACTCCCGGGACAGGAGTGGCTACACCTTC
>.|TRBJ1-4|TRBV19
CASTLQGSLYPEKLFF
TGTGCCAGTACCCTACAAGGGAGCTTATATCCAGAAAAACTGTTTTTT
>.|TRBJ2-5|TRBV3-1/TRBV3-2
CASSQDSRQETQYF
TGTGCCAGCAGCCAAGATAGCAGACAAGAGACCCAGTACTTC